This T cell receptor beta chain was sequenced for a study of shared clonotypes between healthy human individuals. Points from the study as a whole: Naive subsets tended to show greater estimated richness than memory subsets. Rarefaction revealed incomplete sorted-subset sequencing despite large depth.

Among the donors, all were Caucasian adults who lived in Nashville, Tennessee. The protocol was immunoSEQ multiplex PCR, while the TCRdb copy is restricted to in-frame clones and leaves out a portion. The sample records roughly 2,500,000 clones, 93% being singletons. Trimming at V came to 6 bases and at J to 2 bases, leaving 6 bases not matched to a gene. The germline V gene encodes CDR1 MDHEN and CDR2 SYDVKM. The CDR3 is made up of 14 amino acids. This clone was seen once. Its antigen is unknown. Additional DNA sequences in this sample encode the identical CDR3. The sample taken for sequencing was naive CD4+ T cells from PBMCs. Subset here: CD45RA+ positively selected. This clonotype originated in a man younger than 35 in good health. Some clones in this sample may be carry-over from other donors' samples. The rearrangement joins TRBV28 to TRBJ2-7; TRBD1 aligns across 8 bases. The CDR3 DNA sequence: TGTGCCAGCAGCTCAGGACAGGGAGCCTACGAGCAGTACTTC. Translation gives CASSSGQGAYEQYF.